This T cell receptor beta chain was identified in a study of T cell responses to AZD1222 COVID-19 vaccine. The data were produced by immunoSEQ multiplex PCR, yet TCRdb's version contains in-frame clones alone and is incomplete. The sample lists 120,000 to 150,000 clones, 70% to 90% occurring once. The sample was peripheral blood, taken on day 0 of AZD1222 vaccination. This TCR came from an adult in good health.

CDR3 coding DNA: TGCGCCAGCAGCTTTGAGGAAGCGGGAAATACCGGGGAGCTGTTTTTT. It specifies CASSFEEAGNTGELFF. This chain uses TRBV5-1 with TRBJ2-2; 7 bases match TRBD2. Per germline, CDR1 SGHRS and CDR2 YFSETQ. The CDR3 extends over 16 amino acids. J lost 5 bases, V lost 2 bases, and 9 bases had no gene match.